The sequence of this T cell receptor (beta chain) was determined in a study of CD8+ T cells in alopecia areata. Study-wide background: Tofacitinib ran 6 to 18 months, followed by 6 months off drug.

Concerning this clone itself: The junction differs from germline at one of its ends, possibly a read error.

TCR sequencing used cDNA made by reverse transcription of extracted RNA. TCRdb's copy holds only in-frame clones and misses some; the assay was immunoSEQ multiplex PCR. The sample contains 250,000 to 350,000 clones, about 62% of which appear only once. Specified treatment: oral pan-JAK inhibitor, 5-10 mg twice daily. The clonotype comes from a human donor with alopecia areata. The sample consisted of CD4+ T cells sorted from blood, taken around week 53, from a patient treated with tofacitinib.

The CDR3, as DNA: TGTGCCAGCGGCTTAGGCCCTGCTAGCACAGATACGCAGTATTTT. Translating gives CASGLGPASTDTQYF. This chain joins TRBV7-9 and TRBJ2-3, with D hard to call. Germline V lookup: CDR1 SEHNR, CDR2 FQNEAQ (reference sequence). This CDR3 has 15 residues. The entire variable domain, with the rest obtained from reference TRBV7-9 and TRBJ2-3, is as follows: DTGVSQNPRHKITKRGQNVTFRCDPISEHNRLYWYRQTLGQGPEFLTYFQNEAQLEKSRLLSDRFSAERPKGSFSTLEIQRTEQGDSAMYLCASGLGPASTDTQYFGPGTRLTVL.